This T cell receptor (beta chain) derives from a study of T-cell reconstitution after alpha-beta-depleted transplantation in children. Preparation of the TCRbeta library was carried out with unique molecular identifiers. Each CDR3 protein is one row after TCRdb ran MiXCR on the PCR reads. This sample has approximately 510,000 distinct CDR3 sequences; roughly 18% occur once, and the top ten carry approximately 3%. The CDR3 loop spans 15 amino acids. Germline values: CDR1 KGHSH, CDR2 LQKENI. V lost 3 bases and J lost 4; bases outside the gene matches: 8. The V and J genes are TRBV18 and TRBJ2-5, with 7 bases matching TRBD2. This TCR derives from a human donor who donated a stem cell graft to a child with acute lymphoblastic leukemia. Sequences were derived from PBMCs from the stem cell graft donor, sampled from the stem cell graft. The CDR3 protein is CASSPGPSGGETQYF. CDR3 bases: TGTGCCAGCTCACCCGGGCCGTCGGGGGGAGAGACCCAGTACTTC.